This T cell receptor (beta chain) was recorded in a study of T cell responses to AZD1222 COVID-19 vaccine (dated by TCRdb to about 2021). For context, the study as a whole: A total of more than 230 trial participants underwent TCR sequencing, of whom 207 received two doses of AZD1222 and around 26 received two doses of the MenACWY control vaccine. Trial participants were enrolled by age into 18-55, 56-69 and 70-plus year subgroups, with roughly 150, 30 and 60 TCR-sequenced participants respectively. General findings and caveats noted by the study authors: Conclusions about previously exposed vaccinees are limited because only a handful of AZD1222 recipients were SARS-CoV-2 seropositive at baseline. Participants were mostly white British, with more females than males. The authors suggested clonal diversity may have been underestimated. The whole spike protein was spanned by vaccine-associated CD4 TCRs, and dominant responses were seen in regions 160-218 and 743-854. After two AZD1222 doses, spike-specific TCR breadth and depth were significantly higher than at day 0 and than in MenACWY recipients. Because no samples from the day 14 peak response were available, repertoires could be characterized only after the peak T cell response. In the small 56-69-year group, the increase in depth fell short of significance, most likely because of low power. Reportedly, almost half of the unique spike-specific TCRs recognized epitopes lying outside the regions that are mutated in the B.1.351 and B.1.1.7 variants.

For this clone: This clone's antigen is unknown. No base quality information exists; no much larger clone differs at one position.

The time point label, as the study defines it: about 28 days (+/-7) after the second vaccine dose. AZD1222 recipients whose second dose came at about 4 weeks and those whose second dose came at about 12 weeks were combined into one group, since spike-specific TCR depth and breadth did not differ between the two schedules. Samples from vaccinated people were obtained from the UK trials COV001 and COV002, which included a single-blind randomized controlled phase 2/3 trial of AZD1222 (ChAdOx1 nCoV-19) in healthy adults. For TCRbeta chain sequencing, PBMC samples from trial participants were taken at day 0 and at day 28 after the second dose. The CDR3 numbers 14 residues from cysteine through phenylalanine. Only the CDR3 DNA is retained, 42 bases long and in frame from the first base. Germline trimming: 6 bases from V, 8 bases from J; junction bases outside gene matches: 8. The germline V gene specifies MGHDK as CDR1 and SYGVNS as CDR2.

The CDR3 regions of human TCRbeta chains were subjected to immunosequencing. In the authors' own workflow: Repertoire TCRs were checked for matches against a reference library of SARS-CoV-2-specific TCRs that had been generated using the MIRA antigen-specificity platform. Breadth was defined as the fraction of unique TCRs that were SARS-CoV-2-associated. Depth was defined as the fraction of total T cells that were SARS-CoV-2-associated. Each spike-specific TCR was assigned to its reactive spike region and to a CD4 or CD8 class using the MIRA data. Log10-transformed breadth and depth values were compared by one-way ANOVA with Sidak's multiple comparisons tests. Entries here come from immuneACCESS through TCRdb and include only in-frame sequences with V and J called. Some clones fail to appear in such tables; in the studies checked, an unresolved V gene covers under half of the shortfall, and the cause of the remainder is unknown. V, J and clone size are those of that table, while D and trimming were read from the DNA. This sample is represented by about 54,000 clones; 80% to 90% of them were singletons. The ten top clones hold about 14% of the sample.

The sequence was obtained from an adult who received the AZD1222 COVID-19 vaccine. The sequence is built from TRBV25-1 and TRBJ1-2, and TRBD1 matches 11 of the central bases. The specimen comprised peripheral blood, sampled 28 days after the second AZD1222 dose. The DNA is as follows: TGTGCCAGCAGCAGGACAGGGGGCATCGGAGGCTACACCTTC. It encodes CASSRTGGIGGYTF.